This T cell receptor (beta chain) was recorded in a study of metastatic and nonmetastatic thyroid tumors. Study findings and constraints: Malignant thyroid tumors reportedly exceeded benign nodules significantly in TCR beta diversity, with the difference appearing in blood and tumor.

Original handling: Construction of a distant-metastasis classifier for papillary thyroid cancer relied on CDR3 differences across clinicopathological groups. MiXCR re-clonotyped the PCR reads for TCRdb. TCRdb assigned the V and J calls; the authors' analysis was not used. The table includes about 11,000 clones, just under 30% detected once. Each patient went into thyroid surgery without having received any treatment. CDR3 length: 10 residues. Trimming stripped 8 bases from V and 8 bases from J, with 10 bases between. CDR1 and CDR2 (germline): MGHDK, SYGVNS. Comment on this clone: What it binds is not known.

The rearrangement links TRBV25-1 to TRBJ2-7; D perhaps matches TRBD2 (5 bases). Sequenced input: tumor tissue. The source of this sequence is a female donor with papillary thyroid cancer or a benign thyroid nodule (not recorded which). Some clones in this sample may be carry-over from other donors' samples. The CDR3 sequence: CASLGEKQYF. In DNA, the CDR3 is TGTGCCAGCCTCGGGGAGAAGCAGTACTTC.